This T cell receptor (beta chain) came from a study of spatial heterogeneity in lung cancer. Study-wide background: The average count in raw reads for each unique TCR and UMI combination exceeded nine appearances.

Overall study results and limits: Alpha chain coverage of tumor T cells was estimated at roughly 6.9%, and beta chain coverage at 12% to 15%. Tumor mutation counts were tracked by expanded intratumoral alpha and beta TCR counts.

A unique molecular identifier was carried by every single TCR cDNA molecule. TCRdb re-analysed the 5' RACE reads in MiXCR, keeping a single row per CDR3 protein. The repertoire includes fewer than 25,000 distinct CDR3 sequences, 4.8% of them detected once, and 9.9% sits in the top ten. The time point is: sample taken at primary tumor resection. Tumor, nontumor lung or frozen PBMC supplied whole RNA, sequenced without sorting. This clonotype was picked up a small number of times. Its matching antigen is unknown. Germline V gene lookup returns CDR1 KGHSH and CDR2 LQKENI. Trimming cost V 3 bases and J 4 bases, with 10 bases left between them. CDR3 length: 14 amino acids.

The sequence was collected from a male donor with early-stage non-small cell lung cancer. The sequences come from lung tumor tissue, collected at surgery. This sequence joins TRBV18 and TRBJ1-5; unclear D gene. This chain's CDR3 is CASSPDGRNQPQHF. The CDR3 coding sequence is TGTGCCAGCTCACCGGACGGCCGTAATCAGCCCCAGCATTTT.